This T cell receptor (beta chain) derives from a study of blood T cell repertoires in COVID-19. About the study: Specimens from acute and convalescent COVID-19 originated in the United States, Italy and Spain. The analysed material was cDNA or gDNA that came from T cells, B-cell-depleted T cells, or PBMCs.

The repertoire was sequenced with immunoSEQ multiplex PCR; TCRdb's copy has only in-frame clones and lacks some. This table has 120,000 to 150,000 clones, under 85% appearing once. Trimming removed 4 bases from V and 6 bases from J, with 6 bases in between. This CDR3 contains 11 residues. The V gene's germline CDR1 is SEHNR and CDR2 FQNEAQ (reference sequence). Enrolled through a virtual design, the participants were between 18 and 89 years of age and came from some 25 US areas. Sequenced input: PBMCs or T cells enriched from blood (not recorded which). The origin of this receptor is a woman under 30 who had been exposed to COVID-19. The chain is built from TRBV7-9 and TRBJ1-1, with unresolved D. The CDR3 DNA is TGTGCCAGCAGCTCCCAGTCTGAAGCTTTCTTT. Translation: CASSSQSEAFF.